This T cell receptor beta chain stems from a study of Graves' ophthalmopathy and Graves' hyperthyroidism. The sequenced template was RNA, covering the TCR beta CDR3 region. HTBI primers were employed in first-round RT-PCR, then a second-round multiplex PCR followed. Using its own MiXCR run on the multiplex PCR reads, TCRdb lists one record per CDR3 protein. The sample lists approximately 330,000 distinct CDR3 sequences, roughly 15% occurring once. This clonotype was counted at least ten times. The CDR3 is made up of 16 amino acids. Losses at the gene ends were 5 bases for V and 4 bases for J; bases not matched to a gene: 8. Germline values: CDR1 MDHEN, CDR2 SYDVKM. A duration under 3 months, NOSPECS ≥4, CAS ≥3 and moderate-to-severe activity characterized the donors with ophthalmopathy. Other autoimmune diseases, uncontrolled infections, pregnancy or lactation led to the exclusion of patients. The starting material, approximately 10 ml of fresh peripheral blood, provided the PBMCs.

The genes are TRBV28 and TRBJ1-6; 7 positions agree with TRBD1. Input material: peripheral blood. This TCR was sampled from an adult man with Graves' ophthalmopathy. The CDR3 DNA reads TGTGCCAGCAGTCCCTCCCGGACAGGATATAATTCACCCCTCCACTTT. It yields the protein CASSPSRTGYNSPLHF.